One and the same sample provided the 23 T cell receptor beta chains below, sequenced in a study of T cell responses to AZD1222 COVID-19 vaccine. Sequencing was performed with immunoSEQ multiplex PCR; in TCRdb, only in-frame clones are kept and a portion is missing. The repertoire holds 150,000 or so clones, with roughly nine tenths as singletons. The sample here was peripheral blood, taken 28 days after the second AZD1222 dose. The origin of the receptors is an adult who received the AZD1222 COVID-19 vaccine.

The chain couples TRBV7-2 to TRBJ2-1; 8 nucleotides match TRBD2. Germline loops: CDR1 SGHTA, CDR2 FQGNSA. The CDR3 loop spans 16 amino acids. Germline trimming cut 3 bases from V and 7 bases from J; bases unmatched to any gene: 11. CDR3 loop: CASSFPPGGRENEQFF. The DNA for the CDR3 is TGTGCCAGCAGCTTTCCACCGGGAGGGCGGGAAAATGAGCAGTTCTTC.

The rearrangement joins TRBV30 to TRBJ1-1; D might be TRBD1 (6 bases). V lost 4 bases and J 5 bases, leaving 23 bases between the germline ends. CDR1 GTSNPN and CDR2 SVGIG come from the germline V gene (reference sequence). The CDR3 has 16 amino acids. This CDR3 is CAWTMGALMRGTEAFF. The CDR3 coding sequence is TGTGCCTGGACCATGGGGGCGTTGATGCGGGGAACTGAAGCTTTCTTT.

This clone was seen a single time. This rearrangement joins TRBV11-3 to TRBJ2-7; no reliable D call. CDR1 is SGHNT, CDR2 YENEEA, per germline. V was pared by 0 bases and J by 6 bases, with 12 bases between. CDR3 length: 14 residues. The CDR3 DNA follows: TGTGCCAGCAGCTTAGATCGAGATTTGGGCGAGCAGTACTTC. It translates to CASSLDRDLGEQYF.

The chain is built from TRBV3-1 (or the pseudogene TRBV3-2) and TRBJ2-2; D is ambiguous. Germline V gene data show CDR1 as LGHDT and CDR2 as YNNKEL (reference sequence). The germline V and J ends were trimmed by 6 bases and 3 bases, with 14 bases remaining between them. This CDR3 spans 15 amino acids. CDR3 bases: TGTGCCAGCAGACTTAGGGAAGAGGACACCGGGGAGCTGTTTTTT. Encoded protein: CASRLREEDTGELFF.

This clone was seen once. The rearrangement uses TRBV30 and TRBJ2-2, with 16 bases matching TRBD2. CDR1 is GTSNPN and CDR2 is SVGIG in the germline V gene (reference sequence). The length of the CDR3 is 15 residues. Trimming at V came to 4 bases and at J to 7 bases, leaving 3 bases not matched to a gene. The CDR3 nucleotides read TGTGCCTGGACGGGACTAGCGGGAGGGGTCGGGGAGCTGTTTTTT. Translating gives CAWTGLAGGVGELFF. Full variable domain (missing parts from reference TRBV30 and TRBJ2-2): SQTIHQWPATLVQPVGSPLSLECTVEGTSNPNLYWYRQAAGRGLQLLFYSVGIGQISSEVPQNLSASRPQDRQFILSSKKLLLSDSGFYLCAWTGLAGGVGELFFGEGSRLTVL.

The V gene is TRBV6-5, the J gene TRBJ1-2; 8 nucleotides match TRBD1. This CDR3 spans 14 amino acids. Germline V gene lookup returns CDR1 MNHEY and CDR2 SVGAGI. Unmatched junction bases numbered 12, after V lost 7 bases and J lost 8 bases. In nucleotides, the CDR3 is TGTGCCAGCACCCTAGGACAGGGAACGGACGGCTACACCTTC. This gives the protein CASTLGQGTDGYTF.

This chain uses TRBV7-8 with TRBJ1-2, with 9 bases aligning to TRBD1. This CDR3 is built from 16 residues. CDR1 and CDR2 from the germline V gene are SGHVS and FQNEAQ. J was trimmed by 4 bases and V by 4 bases; bases with no gene match: 10. The CDR3 nucleotides read TGTGCCAGCAGCTACTTCCCACAGGGGGCGGGCTATGGCTACACCTTC. Translated, it gives CASSYFPQGAGYGYTF.

The rearrangement links TRBV11-3 to TRBJ2-3, with 7 positions matching TRBD1. CDR1 is SGHNT and CDR2 is YENEEA in the germline V gene. J lost 2 bases, V lost 5 bases, and 7 bases had no gene match. The length of the CDR3 is 15 residues. CDR3 amino acids: CASSSDRALTDTQYF. The DNA of the CDR3 is TGTGCCAGCAGCAGTGACAGGGCGCTCACAGATACGCAGTATTTT.

This clone appeared once. The chain links TRBV11-3 to TRBJ2-1, with D maybe TRBD2 (6 bases). The CDR3 has 16 residues. V was trimmed by 0 bases and J by 3 bases, leaving 12 bases between them. The germline gives CDR1 SGHNT, CDR2 YENEEA. The CDR3 DNA is TGTGCCAGCAGCTTAGATCTCCCCGGGGGCTACAATGAGCAGTTCTTC. Its protein product is CASSLDLPGGYNEQFF.

This chain uses TRBV5-1 with TRBJ2-7, with 9 bases lining up with TRBD1. Germline CDR1 is SGHRS and CDR2 is YFSETQ. The CDR3 loop spans 16 amino acids. V was pared by 4 bases and J by 5 bases, with 13 bases of the junction left unmatched. CDR3 bases: TGCGCCAGCAGCCGATCCCCGGGACAGGGTAACCACGAGCAGTACTTC. It encodes CASSRSPGQGNHEQYF.

The chain couples TRBV5-6 to TRBJ1-1; weak D call: TRBD1 (6 bases). Germline loops: CDR1 SGHDT, CDR2 YYEEEE. This CDR3 has 18 amino acids. V shed 3 bases and J shed 5 bases, with 26 bases lying between them. The CDR3 spells CASSSADRQGTGGTEAFF. In nucleotides, the CDR3 is TGTGCCAGCAGCTCCGCGGACCGGCAGGGGACGGGAGGTACTGAAGCTTTCTTT.

The genes are TRBV4-2 and TRBJ1-2, with 8 bases matching TRBD1. Germline loops: CDR1 LGHNA, CDR2 YNFKEQ. This CDR3 is 12 amino acids long. V trimming: 10 bases; J trimming: 8 bases; junction bases outside the gene matches: 9. The CDR3 region has the DNA TGTGCCATCAACGACAGGGGTGAGGGCTACACCTTC. Amino acid sequence: CAINDRGEGYTF.

This chain joins TRBV20-1 and TRBJ2-3; D is uncertain. The germline V gene has CDR1 DFQATT and CDR2 SNEGSKA (reference sequence). V was cut by 5 bases and J by 5 bases, with 8 bases left in between. The CDR3 has 11 amino acids. The CDR3: CSASLLDTQYF. In DNA form, the CDR3 reads TGCAGTGCTTCCCTATTAGATACGCAGTATTTT.

The chain has TRBV4-2 and TRBJ2-2, with TRBD2 matching 14 bases. Trimming at V came to 4 bases and at J to 6 bases, leaving 4 bases not matched to a gene. In germline, CDR1 is LGHNA, CDR2 YNFKEQ. The CDR3 length is 16 residues. CDR3 DNA sequence: TGTGCCAGCAGCCCGGGGACTAGCGGGAGTTCCGGGGAGCTGTTTTTT. It codes for CASSPGTSGSSGELFF.

The chain joins TRBV7-9 to TRBJ1-4; D uncertain. This CDR3 has 15 amino acids. With 0 bases removed from V and 8 bases from J, the gap between germline ends came to 13 bases. In germline, CDR1 is SEHNR, CDR2 FQNEAQ (reference sequence). CDR3 in amino acids: CASSLAWSYGEKLFF. The CDR3 DNA reads TGTGCCAGCAGCTTAGCGTGGTCGTATGGGGAAAAACTGTTTTTT. Together with reference TRBV7-9 and TRBJ1-4, the CDR3 gives the full variable domain: DTGVSQNPRHKITKRGQNVTFRCDPISEHNRLYWYRQTLGQGPEFLTYFQNEAQLEKSRLLSDRFSAERPKGSFSTLEIQRTEQGDSAMYLCASSLAWSYGEKLFFGSGTQLSVL.

This sequence joins TRBV30 and TRBJ1-1; tentative D call: TRBD1 (5 bases). Trimming left V 3 bases short and J 1 base short, with 9 bases between. The germline CDR1 and CDR2 sequences are GTSNPN and SVGIG (reference sequence). The CDR3 contains 13 residues. For the CDR3, the DNA is TGTGCCTGGAGCGACAGCAAGAACACTGAAGCTTTCTTT. Translating it yields CAWSDSKNTEAFF.

J is TRBJ1-3 and V is TRBV30; 9 positions agree with TRBD1. The CDR3 consists of 12 residues. Trimming cost V 3 bases and J 8 bases; bases outside gene matches: 2. Germline assignment: CDR1 GTSNPN and CDR2 SVGIG (reference sequence). The DNA of the CDR3 is TGTGCCTGGAGGGACAGGGGATACACCATATATTTT. Protein sequence: CAWRDRGYTIYF.

V is TRBV19 and J is TRBJ1-5; a possible D gene is TRBD1 (5 bases). Germline assignment: CDR1 LNHDA and CDR2 SQIVND (reference sequence). The CDR3 contains 13 residues. V was clipped by 5 bases and J by 3 bases, with 8 bases between them. The DNA of the CDR3 is TGTGCCAGTAGTCAACAGGCCAATCAGCCCCAGCATTTT. Translating gives CASSQQANQPQHF.

The rearrangement uses TRBV6-2 or TRBV6-3 and TRBJ1-5; a weak D match, TRBD1 (6 bases). Trimming took 2 bases from V and 4 from J, leaving 12 bases between them. There are 15 residues in the CDR3. CDR1 and CDR2 from the germline V gene are MNHEY and SVGEGT. CDR3 protein: CASSYTGIANQPQHF. The CDR3 DNA is TGTGCCAGCAGTTACACAGGGATTGCGAATCAGCCCCAGCATTTT.

The chain uses TRBV6-5 and TRBJ1-6; D is undetermined. The CDR3 consists of 14 residues. Germline V gene sequence: CDR1 MNHEY, CDR2 SVGAGI. Trimming took 6 bases from V and 5 from J, leaving 11 bases between them. Here the CDR3 reads CASRGRENNSPLHF. The CDR3 DNA is TGTGCCAGCAGAGGGCGCGAAAATAATTCACCCCTCCACTTT.

The chain couples TRBV3-1 (or the pseudogene TRBV3-2) to TRBJ1-2, with D hard to call. V lost 4 bases to trimming and J lost 6 bases, with 18 bases between them. The germline CDR1 and CDR2 sequences are LGHDT and YNNKEL (reference sequence). This CDR3 contains 15 residues. The CDR3 DNA reads TGTGCCAGCAGCCTCGGTGGCGGCCTCAAGAATGGCTACACCTTC. It translates to CASSLGGGLKNGYTF.

The CDR3 DNA follows: TGCAGCGTTCTCACACACTCCTACGAGCAGTACTTC. Protein sequence: CSVLTHSYEQYF. This chain joins TRBV29-1 and TRBJ2-7, with D uncertain. The CDR3 is 12 amino acids. V was cut by 5 bases and J by 0 bases, with 8 bases left in between. Germline V CDR1 and CDR2: SQVTM, ANQGSEA.

The J gene is TRBJ1-1, the V gene TRBV25-1; D is ambiguous. Trimming left V 4 bases short and J 3 bases short, with 9 bases between. Germline V CDR1 and CDR2: MGHDK, SYGVNS. The CDR3 totals 13 residues. The chain's CDR3 is CASSGHPDTEAFF. Written as DNA, the CDR3 is TGTGCCAGCAGTGGTCACCCGGACACTGAAGCTTTCTTT. The complete variable domain, with remaining parts taken from reference TRBV25-1 and TRBJ1-1, reads EADIYQTPRYLVIGTGKKITLECSQTMGHDKMYWYQQDPGMELHLIHYSYGVNSTEKGDLSSESTVSRIRTEHFPLTLESARPSHTSQYLCASSGHPDTEAFFGQGTRLTVV.